Listed here is a single T cell receptor (beta chain). TCRdb reprocessed the 5' RACE reads via MiXCR and lists one record per CDR3 protein. This sample yields approximately 250,000 distinct CDR3 sequences, of which under 20% are seen a single time; roughly 20% belongs to the top ten. J lost 3 bases, V lost 4 bases, and 10 bases had no gene match. The CDR3 length is 17 residues. The germline CDR1 and CDR2 sequences are SGHRS and YFSETQ. This sample is part of a study of T-cell memory formation after mild COVID-19. The specimen sequenced was PBMCs or a T cell subset sorted from them (not recorded which). The chain carries TRBV5-1 and TRBJ1-1; 12 nucleotides agree with TRBD1. This clonotype originated in a man aged 18 to 29 who had mild COVID-19 (a few samples of this study predate the infection). Cell type and time point are not known. CDR3 sequence reads: CASSQGTGGIQDTEAFF. DNA of the CDR3: TGCGCCAGCAGCCAAGGGACAGGGGGCATCCAGGACACTGAAGCTTTCTTT.